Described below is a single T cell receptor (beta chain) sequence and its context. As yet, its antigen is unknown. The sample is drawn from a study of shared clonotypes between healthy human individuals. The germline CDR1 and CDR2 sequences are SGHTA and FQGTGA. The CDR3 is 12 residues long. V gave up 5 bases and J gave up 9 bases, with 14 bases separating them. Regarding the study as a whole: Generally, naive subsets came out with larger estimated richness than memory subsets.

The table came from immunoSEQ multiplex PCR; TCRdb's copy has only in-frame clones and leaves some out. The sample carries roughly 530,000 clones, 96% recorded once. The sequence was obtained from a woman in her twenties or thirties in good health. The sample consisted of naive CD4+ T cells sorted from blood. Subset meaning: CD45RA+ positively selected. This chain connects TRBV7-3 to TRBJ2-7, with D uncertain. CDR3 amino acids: CASSPDGLRQYF. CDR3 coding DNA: TGTGCCAGCAGCCCGGACGGATTGAGGCAGTACTTC.